Listed below are T cell receptor beta chains from one sample, sequenced in a study of shared clonotypes between healthy human individuals. The method was immunoSEQ multiplex PCR; TCRdb's version includes in-frame clones alone and lacks a portion of them. The repertoire holds 150,000 to 200,000 clones, with approximately 92% as singletons. Sequencing was carried out using naive CD4+ T cells sorted from blood. The receptor source for this set is a young woman in good health. Both conserved end residues are part of each CDR3. The D gene is left open where the match is weak. Size is stated for part of the rows, as once, few or many counts, or as a class when the clone is expanded.

d_call,v_call,j_call,clone_size,cdr3_aa,cdr3_nt
TRBD1,TRBV11-2,TRBJ1-2,once,CASSSWAGTDNYGYTF,TGTGCCAGCAGCTCCTGGGCAGGGACAGATAACTATGGCTACACCTTC
.,TRBV28,TRBJ2-7,.,CASSLETGVYEQYF,TGTGCCAGCAGTTTAGAGACGGGAGTCTACGAGCAGTACTTC
.,TRBV14,TRBJ2-7,.,CASSHVGAGTTF,.
.,TRBV25-1,TRBJ2-1,.,CASSEWGRAVVNEQFF,TGTGCCAGCAGTGAGTGGGGCAGGGCGGTGGTTAATGAGCAGTTCTTC
.,TRBV6-6,TRBJ2-7,.,CASSPGQSSYEQYF,TGTGCCAGCAGCCCTGGACAGTCGTCCTACGAGCAGTACTTC
TRBD1,TRBV10-1,TRBJ1-6,.,CASSESRGRSPLHF,TGCGCCAGCAGTGAGTCCAGGGGGAGGTCACCCCTCCACTTT
.,TRBV6-5,TRBJ2-7,few,CASSSLLVHEQYF,TGTGCCAGCAGTTCCCTCCTAGTCCACGAGCAGTACTTC
.,TRBV14,TRBJ2-2,.,CASSQQGRVGELFF,TGTGCCAGCAGCCAACAGGGGAGGGTCGGGGAGCTGTTTTTT
.,TRBV5-6,TRBJ2-7,.,CASSFRGISYEQYF,TGTGCCAGCAGCTTTAGGGGGATCTCCTACGAGCAGTACTTC
.,TRBV6-6,TRBJ1-5,few,CASRQSMTNPNQPQHF,TGTGCCAGCAGACAATCGATGACAAACCCCAATCAGCCCCAGCATTTT
.,TRBV14,TRBJ2-4,.,CASKRGELQYF,TGTGCCAGCAAGAGAGGAGAACTTCAGTACTTC
.,TRBV12-2,TRBJ1-2,.,CASRLWRGYTF,TGTGCAAGTCGCTTGTGGCGTGGCTACACCTTC
.,TRBV18,TRBJ1-1,.,CASSPRTDEAFF,TGTGCCAGCTCACCCCGGACAGATGAAGCTTTCTTT
.,TRBV6-5,TRBJ1-1,once,CASSSMGPPNTEAFF,TGTGCCAGCAGTTCCATGGGACCGCCGAACACTGAAGCTTTCTTT
TRBD1,TRBV25-1,TRBJ2-7,.,CASSVPGQGSYEQYF,TGTGCCAGCAGTGTACCGGGACAGGGATCCTACGAGCAGTACTTC
TRBD1,TRBV5-6,TRBJ2-7,.,CASSLVIRTGEPEQYF,TGTGCCAGCAGCCTAGTCATCCGGACAGGGGAACCCGAGCAGTACTTC
.,TRBV18,TRBJ2-7,.,CASSPYPPGTTYEQYF,TGTGCCAGCTCACCTTACCCACCGGGAACAACCTACGAGCAGTACTTC
.,TRBV9,TRBJ2-3,.,CASSETGSTSFTDTQYF,TGTGCCAGCAGCGAGACCGGGAGTACGAGTTTCACAGATACGCAGTATTTT
TRBD1,TRBV6-6,TRBJ2-7,.,CASSYSPGQGLHEQYF,TGTGCCAGCAGTTACTCGCCGGGACAGGGTCTCCACGAGCAGTACTTC
.,TRBV7-7,TRBJ2-7,few,CASSFSSRRKAYEQYF,TGTGCCAGCAGCTTCTCCTCCCGGCGGAAAGCGTACGAGCAGTACTTC
.,TRBV6-5,TRBJ1-3,.,CASSPQPPGNTIYF,TGTGCCAGCAGCCCCCAACCCCCGGGAAACACCATATATTTT
.,TRBV18,TRBJ2-2,.,CASSQLNTGELFF,TGTGCCAGCTCACAGCTAAACACCGGGGAGCTGTTTTTT
.,TRBV28,TRBJ2-7,.,CASRLRAGATYEQYF,TGTGCCAGCAGGCTCAGGGCGGGGGCCACCTACGAGCAGTACTTC
.,TRBV6-1,TRBJ1-5,.,CASSEFRPQHF,TGTGCCAGCAGTGAGTTCCGGCCCCAGCATTTT
TRBD1,TRBV6-5,TRBJ2-7,.,CASSKGQGWNEQYF,TGTGCCAGCAGTAAGGGACAGGGTTGGAACGAGCAGTACTTC
.,TRBV19,TRBJ1-5,.,CASSIESNQPQHF,TGTGCCAGTAGTATAGAAAGCAATCAGCCCCAGCATTTT
TRBD1,TRBV18,TRBJ1-3,.,CASSRSKDRTDGNTIYF,TGTGCCAGCTCACGATCAAAGGACAGGACGGATGGAAACACCATATATTTT
.,TRBV11-3,TRBJ2-7,.,CASSASRRGEQYF,TGTGCCAGCAGCGCCTCAAGGAGAGGCGAGCAGTACTTC
.,TRBV6-1,TRBJ1-3,.,CASKRGDRNTIYF,TGTGCCAGTAAACGGGGCGATCGAAACACCATATATTTT
.,TRBV5-5,TRBJ1-1,.,CASKQIQVNTEAFF,TGTGCCAGCAAACAAATACAGGTGAACACTGAAGCTTTCTTT
.,TRBV7-2,TRBJ2-7,.,CASSSRTDYEQYF,TGTGCCAGCAGCTCCCGGACAGACTACGAGCAGTACTTC
.,TRBV6-6,TRBJ1-1,.,CASWGLSEAFF,TGTGCCAGCTGGGGACTAAGTGAAGCTTTCTTT
TRBD1,TRBV5-1,TRBJ2-3,once,CASNSAQGVSTDTQYF,TGCGCCAGCAACTCGGCGCAGGGGGTTAGCACAGATACGCAGTATTTT
TRBD1,TRBV28,TRBJ2-7,.,CASSLQGASGEQYF,TGTGCCAGCAGTTTACAGGGGGCGAGTGGCGAGCAGTACTTC
.,TRBV5-4,TRBJ2-3,.,CASSLRSGGYTDTQYF,TGTGCCAGCAGCTTGCGGTCCGGAGGGTACACAGATACGCAGTATTTT
TRBD2,TRBV27,TRBJ2-7,.,CASSSSGRQGEQYF,TGTGCCAGCAGTTCTAGCGGGAGACAGGGCGAGCAGTACTTC
TRBD2,TRBV6-5,TRBJ2-7,.,CASSRTSGRYEQYF,TGTGCCAGCAGCAGGACTAGCGGGAGATACGAGCAGTACTTC
TRBD1,TRBV5-1,TRBJ2-7,once,CASSLGQGLAYEQYF,TGCGCCAGCAGCTTGGGACAGGGGTTAGCTTACGAGCAGTACTTC
TRBD1,TRBV19,TRBJ1-1,.,CASSTRDRGDEMNTEAFF,TGTGCCAGTAGTACACGGGACAGGGGAGACGAAATGAACACTGAAGCTTTCTTT
TRBD1,TRBV18,TRBJ2-7,.,CASSPQGQTYEQYF,TGTGCCAGCTCACCTCAGGGACAGACCTACGAGCAGTACTTC